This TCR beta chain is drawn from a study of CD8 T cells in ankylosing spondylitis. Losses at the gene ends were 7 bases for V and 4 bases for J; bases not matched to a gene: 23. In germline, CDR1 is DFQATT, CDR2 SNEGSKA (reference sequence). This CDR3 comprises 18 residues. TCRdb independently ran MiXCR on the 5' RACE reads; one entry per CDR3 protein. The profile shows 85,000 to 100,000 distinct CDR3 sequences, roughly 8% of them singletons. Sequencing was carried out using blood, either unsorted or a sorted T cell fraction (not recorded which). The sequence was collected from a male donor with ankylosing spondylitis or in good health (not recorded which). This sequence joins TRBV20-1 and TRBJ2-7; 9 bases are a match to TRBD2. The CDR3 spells CSGSTPGLAGTRGYEQYF. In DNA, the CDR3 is TGCAGTGGCAGCACTCCGGGCCTAGCGGGGACAAGGGGTTACGAGCAGTACTTC.